The 10 T cell receptor beta chains presented below share a single source sample, sequenced in a study of blood T cell repertoires in COVID-19. Assay: immunoSEQ multiplex PCR; the TCRdb copy retains only in-frame clones and omits some. The sample lists roughly 26,000 clones; approximately 90% were seen once. Sample: peripheral blood. The receptors stem from a human donor in a cohort sampled during active COVID-19.

V gene TRBV13 combines with J gene TRBJ1-4; unclear D gene. Germline CDR1 reads PRHDT; CDR2 reads FYEKMQ (reference sequence). The CDR3 is 13 residues long. V dropped 0 bases and J dropped 8 bases, with 7 bases sitting between them. DNA of the CDR3: TGTGCCAGCAGCTTAGGCGCCAGGGAAAAACTGTTTTTT. Translation gives CASSLGAREKLFF.

The rearrangement joins TRBV14 to TRBJ2-5, with TRBD2 matching 7 bases. This CDR3 comprises 13 residues. Per the germline V gene, CDR1 is SGHDN and CDR2 is FVKESK. The ends lost 4 bases at V and 5 bases at J; junction bases unmatched: 4. The CDR3 DNA sequence: TGTGCCAGCAGCCCCGGACTAGTGGAGACCCAGTACTTC. It translates to CASSPGLVETQYF.

V and J are TRBV19 and TRBJ2-3; 8 nucleotides align to TRBD1. This CDR3 contains 15 residues. J gave up 2 bases and V 6 bases, and 7 bases lay outside the gene matches. Germline CDR1 is LNHDA and CDR2 is SQIVND (reference sequence). The CDR3 protein is CASSKQGDVTDTQYF. CDR3 in DNA: TGTGCCAGTAGCAAACAGGGGGACGTCACAGATACGCAGTATTTT.

The chain has TRBV7-9 and TRBJ2-5, with D tentatively TRBD1 (6 bases). The ends were cut back, 5 bases at V and 1 base at J, with 8 bases in the middle. The CDR3 has 13 amino acids. CDR1 SEHNR and CDR2 FQNEAQ come from the germline V gene (reference sequence). The CDR3 sequence: CASSPRGQETQYF. CDR3 bases: TGTGCCAGCAGCCCCAGGGGCCAAGAGACCCAGTACTTC.

The chain combines TRBV9 with TRBJ2-3; TRBD1 is a possible D gene (5 bases). The CDR3 has 15 residues. Trimming pared 3 bases from V and 8 bases from J, leaving 19 bases between. The germline CDR1 and CDR2 sequences are SGDLS and YYNGEE. CDR3 sequence reads: CASSAQGDVAFTQYF. CDR3 nucleotides: TGTGCCAGCAGCGCCCAGGGCGACGTCGCCTTTACGCAGTATTTT.

The genes are TRBV2 and TRBJ1-1, with TRBD1 as a possible D gene (6 bases). Germline-derived CDR1 and CDR2 are SNHLY and FYNNEI. CDR3 length: 14 amino acids. V dropped 6 bases and J dropped 1 base, with 12 bases sitting between them. This chain's CDR3 is CASRLRTENTEAFF. CDR3 in DNA: TGTGCCAGCAGACTTAGGACAGAGAACACTGAAGCTTTCTTT. The whole variable domain, filled in from reference TRBV2 and TRBJ1-1, reads EPEVTQTPSHQVTQMGQEVILRCVPISNHLYFYWYRQILGQKVEFLVSFYNNEISEKSEIFDDQFSVERPDGSNFTLKIRSTKLEDSAMYFCASRLRTENTEAFFGQGTRLTVV.

V is TRBV18 and J is TRBJ1-3, with D hard to call. The CDR3 sequence is 16 residues long. V lost 4 bases and J lost 0, with 13 bases in between. The V gene's germline CDR1 is KGHSH and CDR2 LQKENI. In DNA, the CDR3 is TGTGCCAGCTCACTATCGGCGGCGAGCTCTGGAAACACCATATATTTT. It specifies CASSLSAASSGNTIYF. Based on the CDR3 plus reference TRBV18 and TRBJ1-3, the full variable domain is NAGVMQNPRHLVRRRGQEARLRCSPMKGHSHVYWYRQLPEEGLKFMVYLQKENIIDESGMPKERFSAEFPKEGPSILRIQQVVRGDSAAYFCASSLSAASSGNTIYFGEGSWLTVV.

This rearrangement joins TRBV2 to TRBJ2-7, with 8 bases matching TRBD1. Trimming cost V 1 base and J 9 bases; bases outside gene matches: 8. This CDR3 has 14 amino acids. Germline V gene lookup returns CDR1 SNHLY and CDR2 FYNNEI. CDR3 in amino acids: CASSEVRTGWAQYV. The CDR3 DNA is TGTGCCAGCAGTGAAGTCCGGACAGGGTGGGCGCAGTACGTC.

The rearrangement links TRBV9 to TRBJ2-5; D possibly corresponds to TRBD2 (6 bases). The CDR3 sequence is 13 residues long. Trimming removed 0 bases from V and 5 bases from J, with 8 bases in between. The germline CDR1 and CDR2 sequences are SGDLS and YYNGEE. As DNA, the CDR3 is TGTGCCAGCAGCGTAGGACTAGAGGAGACCCAGTACTTC. This codes for CASSVGLEETQYF.

This sequence joins TRBV27 and TRBJ2-3; D gene ambiguous. From germline, CDR1 is MNHEY and CDR2 SMNVEV (reference sequence). V was clipped by 3 bases and J by 1 base, with 11 bases between them. This CDR3 region has 15 residues. In DNA, the CDR3 is TGTGCCAGCAGTTTCGCCGGGTCTGGCACAGATACGCAGTATTTT. This translates into CASSFAGSGTDTQYF.